The 18 T cell receptor beta chains in this list originate from one sample, sequenced in a study of blood T cell repertoires in COVID-19. Assay: immunoSEQ multiplex PCR; the TCRdb copy retains only in-frame clones and omits some. The sample lists roughly 120,000 clones; more than 70% were seen once. Sequenced: peripheral blood. The source of these receptors is an older man with acute or convalescent COVID-19.

The J gene is TRBJ2-1, the V gene TRBV4-2; 8 bases line up with TRBD2. After removal of 5 bases from V and 7 bases from J, the junction contained 16 bases not matched to a gene. The CDR3 totals 17 residues. CDR1 LGHNA and CDR2 YNFKEQ come from the germline V gene. In nucleotides, the CDR3 is TGTGCCAGCAGCTTTAATGGACTAGCCGGGTCGTCAAATGAGCAGTTCTTC. As protein: CASSFNGLAGSSNEQFF.

The sample holds a few counts of this clone. This chain links TRBV6-1 with TRBJ1-1, with 8 positions matching TRBD1. The junction had 3 bases not matched to a gene; V was cut back by 2 bases and J by 1 base. CDR1 is MNHNS and CDR2 is SASEGT in the germline V gene. The CDR3 loop spans 15 amino acids. The CDR3 protein is CASSERTGTNTEAFF. CDR3 coding DNA: TGTGCCAGCAGTGAACGGACAGGGACGAACACTGAAGCTTTCTTT.

The chain joins TRBV5-6 to TRBJ2-4, with TRBD2 as a possible D gene (6 bases). V dropped 4 bases and J dropped 2 bases, with 16 bases sitting between them. The germline V gene has CDR1 SGHDT and CDR2 YYEEEE. This CDR3 has 16 amino acids. The CDR3 DNA sequence: TGTGCCAGCAGCAGCGGGCGGGAAAGGTCCAAAAACATTCAGTACTTC. This gives the protein CASSSGRERSKNIQYF.

This chain links TRBV7-9 with TRBJ2-3, with TRBD2 matching over 8 bases. The CDR3 extends over 15 amino acids. Germline V gene sequence: CDR1 SEHNR, CDR2 FQNEAQ (reference sequence). The V and J ends lost 5 bases and 4 bases, in that order; junction bases with no gene match: 8. The CDR3 loop is CASSHQTSVSDTQYF. The CDR3 DNA is TGTGCCAGCAGCCATCAGACTAGCGTCTCAGATACGCAGTATTTT.

This sequence joins TRBV28 and TRBJ1-4; D possibly corresponds to TRBD1 (6 bases). With 2 bases removed from V and 7 bases from J, the gap between germline ends came to 17 bases. Germline V gives CDR1 MDHEN, CDR2 SYDVKM. The CDR3 is 16 residues long. CDR3 residues: CASSLVKNRASEKLFF. CDR3 sequence (DNA): TGTGCCAGCAGTTTAGTAAAGAACAGGGCAAGTGAAAAACTGTTTTTT.

The DNA for the CDR3 is TGTGCCAGCAGTCATGACAAGAACACTGAAGCTTTCTTT. Protein: CASSHDKNTEAFF. The chain combines TRBV28 with TRBJ1-1; D call uncertain. The length of the CDR3 is 13 residues. Trimming pared 5 bases from V and 1 base from J, leaving 8 bases between. The germline CDR1 and CDR2 sequences are MDHEN and SYDVKM.

This clone was picked up one time. As DNA, the CDR3 is TGCGCCAGCAGCCAGCCCGGGACTAGCGTGGAGACCCAGTACTTC. Translating gives CASSQPGTSVETQYF. The rearrangement uses TRBV4-1 and TRBJ2-5; 10 nucleotides line up with TRBD2. V was pared by 3 bases and J by 5 bases, with 6 bases of the junction left unmatched. Looked up from germline, CDR1 is MGHRA and CDR2 is YSYEKL. The CDR3 consists of 15 residues.

J is TRBJ1-3 and V is TRBV29-1; 10 bases match TRBD1. CDR3 length: 13 amino acids. Trimming took 3 bases from V and 4 from J; bases not matched to a gene: 0. Looked up from germline, CDR1 is SQVTM and CDR2 is ANQGSEA. The CDR3 DNA sequence: TGCAGCGTTGAGACAGGGGGCGGAAACACCATATATTTT. Translation: CSVETGGGNTIYF.

The chain has TRBV28 and TRBJ1-3; D is perhaps TRBD1 (5 bases). Trimming took off 6 bases at V and 1 base at J, with 13 bases between the two ends. Per germline, CDR1 MDHEN and CDR2 SYDVKM. CDR3 length: 15 residues. CDR3 nucleotides: TGTGCCAGCAGCCGCAGGGACTTTTCTGGAAACACCATATATTTT. This gives the protein CASSRRDFSGNTIYF.

The CDR3 nucleotides are TGTGCCAGCAGTTTAAACAGGGGGCATTTGGACAATGAGCAGTTCTTC. As protein: CASSLNRGHLDNEQFF. The rearrangement uses TRBV5-5 and TRBJ2-1; 9 bases line up with TRBD1. The CDR3 sequence is 16 residues long. V lost 5 bases, J lost 5 bases, and 11 bases stayed unmatched. CDR1 and CDR2 (germline): SGHKS, YYEKEE (reference sequence).

This clone has a handful of counts. The V gene is TRBV25-1, the J gene TRBJ2-1, with D possibly matching TRBD1 (6 bases). This CDR3 is 13 amino acids long. The V gene's germline CDR1 is MGHDK and CDR2 SYGVNS. V gave up 4 bases and J gave up 5 bases, with 9 bases separating them. Here the CDR3 DNA reads TGTGCCAGCAGTGGATCAGGGGACAATGAGCAGTTCTTC. As protein: CASSGSGDNEQFF.

The genes are TRBV4-1 and TRBJ2-5; D is possibly TRBD1 (6 bases). This CDR3 region has 16 residues. The germline gives CDR1 MGHRA, CDR2 YSYEKL. V shed 10 bases and J shed 0 bases, with 21 bases lying between them. The CDR3 DNA is TGCGCCACCTCGAGGGGGAGCGCGGCGAACCAAGAGACCCAGTACTTC. Protein product: CATSRGSAANQETQYF.

This rearrangement joins TRBV4-1 to TRBJ1-2; TRBD1 is a possible D gene (5 bases). Germline assignment: CDR1 MGHRA and CDR2 YSYEKL. The CDR3 length is 14 residues. V lost 0 bases and J 3 bases, leaving 8 bases between the germline ends. The CDR3 loop is CASSQDFRDYGYTF. The CDR3 nucleotides read TGCGCCAGCAGCCAAGATTTCAGGGACTATGGCTACACCTTC.

Of note for this clone: At the DNA level, this CDR3 is encoded by other sequences in the same sample as well. In DNA form, the CDR3 reads TGTGCCAGCAGTCAGGGGGCAGGTAACTATGGCTACACCTTC. Encoded protein: CASSQGAGNYGYTF. V gene TRBV28 combines with J gene TRBJ1-2; 8 bases match TRBD1. Looked up from germline, CDR1 is MDHEN and CDR2 is SYDVKM. Losses at the gene ends were 5 bases for V and 1 base for J; bases not matched to a gene: 3. This CDR3 contains 14 residues.

V and J are TRBV18 and TRBJ2-5, with D uncertain. This CDR3 is built from 13 residues. V lost 3 bases, J lost 3 bases, and 8 bases lay in between. Germline V gene lookup returns CDR1 KGHSH and CDR2 LQKENI. DNA of the CDR3: TGTGCCAGCTCACCCAGGATAGAAGAGACCCAGTACTTC. Its translation: CASSPRIEETQYF.

The gene calls are TRBV28 and TRBJ2-1, with a possible D match to TRBD1 (5 bases). This CDR3 comprises 15 residues. Germline V CDR1 and CDR2: MDHEN, SYDVKM. V lost 5 bases and J 6 bases, leaving 17 bases between the germline ends. The chain's CDR3 is CASSPPQGLLNEQFF. The CDR3 DNA follows: TGTGCCAGCAGTCCACCCCAGGGCCTACTCAATGAGCAGTTCTTC.

This sequence joins TRBV14 and TRBJ1-2, with D perhaps TRBD1 (6 bases). V lost 4 bases to trimming and J lost 7 bases, with 16 bases between them. The CDR3 is made up of 14 amino acids. Germline V gives CDR1 SGHDN, CDR2 FVKESK. DNA of the CDR3: TGTGCCAGCAGCCCCCTAGGGGGGGCCGGTGGCTACACCTTC. The encoded protein is CASSPLGGAGGYTF.

This clone came up a few times. The chain uses TRBV6-6 and TRBJ2-7, with 9 bases identical to TRBD2. The CDR3 contains 15 residues. Germline V lookup: CDR1 MNHNY, CDR2 SVGAGI (reference sequence). The J segment lost 5 bases and the V segment lost 4 bases, leaving 9 bases of the junction unmatched. CDR3 sequence (DNA): TGTGCCAGCAGTTCACCCCAGACTAGCGGCCACGAGCAGTACTTC. Amino acids: CASSSPQTSGHEQYF.